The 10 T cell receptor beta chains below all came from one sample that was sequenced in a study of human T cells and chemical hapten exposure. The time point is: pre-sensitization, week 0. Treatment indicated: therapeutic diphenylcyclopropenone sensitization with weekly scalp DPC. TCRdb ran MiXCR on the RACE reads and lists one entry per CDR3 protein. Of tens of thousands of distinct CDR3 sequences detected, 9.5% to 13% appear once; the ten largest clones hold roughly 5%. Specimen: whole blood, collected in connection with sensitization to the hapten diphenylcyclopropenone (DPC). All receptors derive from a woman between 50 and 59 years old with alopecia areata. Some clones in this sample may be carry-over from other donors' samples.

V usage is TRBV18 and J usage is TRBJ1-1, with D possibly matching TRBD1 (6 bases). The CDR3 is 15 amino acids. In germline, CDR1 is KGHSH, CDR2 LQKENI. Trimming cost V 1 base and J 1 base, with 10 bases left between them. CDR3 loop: CASSPRTGWNTEAFF. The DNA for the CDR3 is TGTGCCAGCTCACCACGTACAGGGTGGAACACTGAAGCTTTCTTT.

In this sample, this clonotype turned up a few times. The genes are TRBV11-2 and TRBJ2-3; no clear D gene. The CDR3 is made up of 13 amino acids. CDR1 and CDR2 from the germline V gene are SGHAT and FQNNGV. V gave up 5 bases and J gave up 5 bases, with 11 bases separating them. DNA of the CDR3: TGTGCCAGCAGCCGTCAGTTGTTAGATACGCAGTATTTT. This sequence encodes CASSRQLLDTQYF.

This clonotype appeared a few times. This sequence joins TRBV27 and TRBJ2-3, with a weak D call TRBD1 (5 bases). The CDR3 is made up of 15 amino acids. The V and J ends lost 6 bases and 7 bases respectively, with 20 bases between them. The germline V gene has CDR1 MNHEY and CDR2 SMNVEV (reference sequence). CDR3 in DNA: TGTGCCAGCAGCAAAAGGCCCCAGGGCGTCAATACGCAGTATTTT. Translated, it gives CASSKRPQGVNTQYF.

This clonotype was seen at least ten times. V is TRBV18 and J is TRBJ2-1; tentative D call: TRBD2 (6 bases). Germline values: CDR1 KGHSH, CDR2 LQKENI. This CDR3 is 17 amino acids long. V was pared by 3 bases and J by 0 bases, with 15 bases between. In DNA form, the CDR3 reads TGTGCCAGCTCACCCGTGGGAGGCTGGGGCTCCTACAATGAGCAGTTCTTC. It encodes CASSPVGGWGSYNEQFF.

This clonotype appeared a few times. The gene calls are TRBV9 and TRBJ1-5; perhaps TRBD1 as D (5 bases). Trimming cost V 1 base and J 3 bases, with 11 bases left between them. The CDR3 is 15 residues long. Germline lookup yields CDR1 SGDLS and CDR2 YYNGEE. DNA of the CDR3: TGTGCCAGCAGCGTACAGGGATGGGTCAATCAGCCCCAGCATTTT. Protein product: CASSVQGWVNQPQHF.

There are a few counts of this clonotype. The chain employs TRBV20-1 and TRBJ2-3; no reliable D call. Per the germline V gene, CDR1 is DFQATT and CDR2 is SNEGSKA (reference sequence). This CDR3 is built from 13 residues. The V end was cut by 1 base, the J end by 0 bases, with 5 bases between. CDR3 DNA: TGCAGTGCTAGAGTGCCTAGCACAGATACGCAGTATTTT. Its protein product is CSARVPSTDTQYF.

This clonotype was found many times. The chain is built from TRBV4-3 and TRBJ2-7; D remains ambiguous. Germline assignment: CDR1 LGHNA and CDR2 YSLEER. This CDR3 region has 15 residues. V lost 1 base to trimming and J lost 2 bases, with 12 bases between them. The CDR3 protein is CASSQARNPAYEQYF. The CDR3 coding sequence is TGCGCCAGCAGCCAAGCACGTAACCCCGCCTACGAGCAGTACTTC.

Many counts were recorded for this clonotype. The CDR3, as DNA: TGTGCCAGTAGACCCTCCGGGACAACGAACACCGGGGAGCTGTTTTTT. The encoded protein is CASRPSGTTNTGELFF. This sequence joins TRBV19 and TRBJ2-2; D is possibly TRBD1 (6 bases). Germline assignment: CDR1 LNHDA and CDR2 SQIVND (reference sequence). Trimming stripped 6 bases from V and 0 bases from J, with 14 bases between. The CDR3 spans 16 residues.

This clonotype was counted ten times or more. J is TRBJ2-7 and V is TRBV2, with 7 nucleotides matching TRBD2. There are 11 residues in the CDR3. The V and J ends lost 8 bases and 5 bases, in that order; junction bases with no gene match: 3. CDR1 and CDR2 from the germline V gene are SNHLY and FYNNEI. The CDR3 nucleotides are TGTGCCAGCGGGGGGGACCACGAGCAGTACTTC. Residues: CASGGDHEQYF. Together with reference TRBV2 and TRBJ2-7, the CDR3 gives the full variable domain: EPEVTQTPSHQVTQMGQEVILRCVPISNHLYFYWYRQILGQKVEFLVSFYNNEISEKSEIFDDQFSVERPDGSNFTLKIRSTKLEDSAMYFCASGGDHEQYFGPGTRLTVT.

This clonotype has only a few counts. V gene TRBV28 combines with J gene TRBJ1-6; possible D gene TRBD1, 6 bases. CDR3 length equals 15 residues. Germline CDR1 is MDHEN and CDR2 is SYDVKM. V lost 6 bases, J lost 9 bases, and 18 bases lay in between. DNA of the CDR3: TGTGCCAGCAGCCCAGGGGAAGGAAAGGCTTCACCCCTCCACTTT. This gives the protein CASSPGEGKASPLHF. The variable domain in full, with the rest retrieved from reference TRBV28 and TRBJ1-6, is DVKVTQSSRYLVKRTGEKVFLECVQDMDHENMFWYRQDPGLGLRLIYFSYDVKMKEKGDIPEGYSVSREKKERFSLILESASTNQTSMYLCASSPGEGKASPLHFGNGTRLTVT.